A selection of T cell receptor beta chains follows, all from one sample in a study of Ad26.COV2.S vaccination and SARS-CoV-2 variants. Data came from immunoSEQ multiplex PCR; TCRdb stores just in-frame clones and leaves some out. The repertoire holds roughly 380,000 clones, with roughly 87% as singletons. The material sequenced was peripheral blood, taken in a trial of Ad26.COV2.S vaccine versus placebo. These receptors were obtained from a person aged 18-65 years who received the Ad26.COV2.S COVID-19 vaccine or a placebo. The CDR3 runs from the conserved cysteine through the conserved F or W. Each record gives: J gene, clone size, CDR3 length, D gene, V gene, CDR3 DNA, CDR3 protein. A D gene is named only where the DNA matches it firmly. Clone size is stated in some rows and not others, as once, few, many or a class when expanded.

TRBJ2-7 | NA | 13 | TRBD2 | TRBV7-2 | TGTGCCAGCAGCTTGACTAGCGGATCCCCCCAGTACTTC | CASSLTSGSPQYF
TRBJ2-7 | once | 14 | NA | TRBV27 | TGTGCCAGCAGTGCCTCTCAAGGGTTCTACGAGCAGTACTTC | CASSASQGFYEQYF
TRBJ2-5 | NA | 14 | NA | TRBV5-5 | TGTGCCAGCAGCCCCGACCCCAACCAAGAGACCCAGTACTTC | CASSPDPNQETQYF
TRBJ2-2 | NA | 11 | NA | TRBV29-1 | TGCAGCGTTGCTGTTACCGGGGAGCTGTTTTTT | CSVAVTGELFF
TRBJ1-5 | NA | 15 | NA | TRBV10-3 | TGTGCCATCAGTGAGGCCAGGGGCCGCAATCAGCCCCAGCATTTT | CAISEARGRNQPQHF
TRBJ1-5 | NA | 14 | NA | TRBV30 | TGTGCCTGGAGTGTAGGGGCAGGGATTCAGCCCCAGCATTTT | CAWSVGAGIQPQHF
TRBJ2-1 | once | 14 | NA | TRBV11-2 | TGTGCCAGCAGCTTGGGGGGGGCCTTGGATGAGCAGTTCTTC | CASSLGGALDEQFF
TRBJ2-1 | NA | 17 | TRBD2 | TRBV3-1/TRBV3-2 | TGTGCCAGCAGCCAAGAGGTAGCGGGGGGCCTATACAATGAGCAGTTCTTC | CASSQEVAGGLYNEQFF
TRBJ1-1 | NA | 11 | NA | TRBV12-3/TRBV12-4 | TGTGCCAGCGGGGTGGACACTGAAGCTTTCTTT | CASGVDTEAFF
TRBJ1-5 | once | 14 | NA | TRBV19 | TGTGCCAGTAGCAGGGACGGATACAATCAGCCCCAGCATTTT | CASSRDGYNQPQHF
TRBJ2-5 | NA | 15 | TRBD2 | TRBV5-4 | TGTGCCAGCAGCTTGTCGGGGGGGTCGGGAGAGACCCAGTACTTC | CASSLSGGSGETQYF
TRBJ2-3 | NA | 16 | TRBD2 | TRBV6-5 | TGTGCCAGCAGTTACTCACTAGCGGGGGCCACAGATACGCAGTATTTT | CASSYSLAGATDTQYF
TRBJ1-4 | NA | 15 | NA | TRBV3-1/TRBV3-2 | TGTGCCAGCAGCCAAGTGACCGGGACTACTAAAAAACTGTTTTTT | CASSQVTGTTKKLFF
TRBJ2-1 | NA | 15 | TRBD2 | TRBV7-9 | TGTGCCAGCAGCCCGACTAGCGTCTCCTACAATGAGCAGTTCTTC | CASSPTSVSYNEQFF
TRBJ1-1 | NA | 15 | NA | TRBV4-1 | TGCGCCAGCAGCCAAGAGCTGACAGCGAACACTGAAGCTTTCTTT | CASSQELTANTEAFF
TRBJ2-5 | NA | 16 | TRBD1 | TRBV27 | TGTGCCAGCAGTTTTTCTCCCGGGACAGGGAGGGGGACCCAGTACTTC | CASSFSPGTGRGTQYF
TRBJ2-3 | once | 16 | NA | TRBV7-6 | TGTGCCAGCAGCTTACAGCGGGGACAACCAGGGGATACGCAGTATTTT | CASSLQRGQPGDTQYF
TRBJ2-7 | NA | 14 | NA | TRBV14 | TGTGCCAGCAGCCAAGAAACCGGGAACTACGAGCAGTACTTC | CASSQETGNYEQYF
TRBJ2-3 | NA | 18 | TRBD2 | TRBV5-1 | TGCGCCAGCAGCGATGCGCCGTTGGGCGCGGGGGGATCAGATACGCAGTATTTT | CASSDAPLGAGGSDTQYF
TRBJ2-1 | NA | 16 | NA | TRBV4-2 | TGTGCCAGCAGCCAAGGGGATGCTAGCACACTCGGTGAGCAGTTCTTC | CASSQGDASTLGEQFF
TRBJ1-1 | NA | 15 | NA | TRBV14 | TGTGCCAGCAGCCAAGATTGGGGGGGGTACACTGAAGCTTTCTTT | CASSQDWGGYTEAFF
TRBJ1-2 | NA | 13 | NA | TRBV9 | TGTGCCAGCAGCGTAGATGATATGGGGGGCTACACCTTC | CASSVDDMGGYTF
TRBJ2-7 | NA | 11 | NA | TRBV5-6 | TGTGCCAGCAGCTTGTCGAGCCAACAGTACTTC | CASSLSSQQYF
TRBJ2-1 | NA | 15 | TRBD1 | TRBV5-4 | TGTGCCAGCAGCGGGGGGACAGGGAAGAGAGATGAGCAGTTCTTC | CASSGGTGKRDEQFF
TRBJ1-1 | NA | 14 | TRBD1 | TRBV7-3 | TGTGCCAGCAGCCTAGACAGGGGGGACACTGAAGCTTTCTTT | CASSLDRGDTEAFF
TRBJ1-2 | NA | 15 | NA | TRBV4-1 | TGCGCCAGCAGCCAGATTGACAGGCCAAACTATGGCTACACCTTC | CASSQIDRPNYGYTF
TRBJ2-3 | few | 14 | NA | TRBV15 | TGTGCCACCAGCAGAGAGTCTTGGGCAGATACGCAGTATTTT | CATSRESWADTQYF
TRBJ1-5 | NA | 13 | NA | TRBV7-9 | TGTGCCAGCAATCGGGGAGGGAGCGAGCCCCAGCATTTT | CASNRGGSEPQHF
TRBJ2-7 | NA | 15 | NA | TRBV7-2 | TGTGCCAGCAGCTTAGGTGGGGCGTGGACCTACGAGCAGTACTTC | CASSLGGAWTYEQYF
TRBJ1-2 | NA | 13 | NA | TRBV7-2 | TGTGCCAGCACCCCAAGGGGAATCGATGGCTACACCTTC | CASTPRGIDGYTF
TRBJ1-2 | few | 15 | TRBD1 | TRBV2 | TGTGCCAGCACCCGGACAGGGGGCGCCGACTATGGCTACACCTTC | CASTRTGGADYGYTF
TRBJ1-6 | NA | 15 | NA | TRBV5-5 | TGTGCCAGCAGCCGTGAGTTTGGGGATAATTCACCCCTCCACTTT | CASSREFGDNSPLHF
TRBJ1-2 | NA | 14 | NA | TRBV14 | TGTGCCAGCAGCCAAGATTCGGGTTTCTATGGCTACACCTTC | CASSQDSGFYGYTF